The 5 T cell receptor beta chains given below trace back to one sample, sequenced in a study of blood T cell repertoires in COVID-19 (dated by TCRdb to the early 2020s). The library was generated by the immunoSEQ multiplex PCR assay. The source is immuneACCESS, and TCRdb retained only in-frame sequences with V and J called. Part of the clones is not carried over; for the studies checked, unresolved V genes explain less than half of this, and the remainder is unexplained. In this sample the table shows roughly 500,000 clones, 89% of which occur a single time. The ten largest clones capture around 0.95% of the sample. Specimen: peripheral blood. The receptors stem from a man between 18 and 35 years old with COVID-19, enrolled during active disease.

This chain joins TRBV2 and TRBJ2-7, with TRBD1 matching 10 bases. Trimming removed 7 bases from V and 0 bases from J; junction bases left unmatched: 3. Germline CDR1 reads SNHLY; CDR2 reads FYNNEI. This CDR3 contains 14 residues. CDR3 loop: CASNRQGASYEQYF. CDR3 DNA: TGTGCCAGCAACCGACAGGGGGCCTCCTACGAGCAGTACTTC. Full variable domain (remainder filled in from reference TRBV2 and TRBJ2-7): EPEVTQTPSHQVTQMGQEVILRCVPISNHLYFYWYRQILGQKVEFLVSFYNNEISEKSEIFDDQFSVERPDGSNFTLKIRSTKLEDSAMYFCASNRQGASYEQYFGPGTRLTVT.

The rearrangement links TRBV29-1 to TRBJ1-1; 10 bases align to TRBD1. V trimming: 6 bases; J trimming: 1 base; junction bases outside the gene matches: 2. Per germline, CDR1 SQVTM and CDR2 ANQGSEA. CDR3 length: 13 amino acids. The CDR3 reads CSVRQGANTEAFF. The CDR3 bases are TGCAGCGTCAGACAGGGGGCGAACACTGAAGCTTTCTTT. The complete variable domain, with remaining parts taken from reference TRBV29-1 and TRBJ1-1, reads SAVISQKPSRDICQRGTSLTIQCQVDSQVTMMFWYRQQPGQSLTLIATANQGSEATYESGFVIDKFPISRPNLTFSTLTVSNMSPEDSSIYLCSVRQGANTEAFFGQGTRLTVV.

The chain employs TRBV27 and TRBJ2-1; D perhaps matches TRBD1 (5 bases). V was pared by 6 bases and J by 3 bases, with 9 bases between. Germline CDR1 MNHEY, CDR2 SMNVEV (reference sequence). The CDR3 is 13 amino acids. DNA of the CDR3: TGTGCCAGCAGATTAGACAGCTACAATGAGCAGTTCTTC. Its protein product is CASRLDSYNEQFF.

A word on this clone: The junction and the germline gene differ at one end; a read error may be behind it. The chain employs TRBV3-1 (or the pseudogene TRBV3-2) and TRBJ2-5; D remains ambiguous. In germline, CDR1 is LGHDT, CDR2 YNNKEL (reference sequence). There are 13 residues in the CDR3. DNA for the CDR3: TGTGCCAGCAGCTCCGGCCCCCGAGAGGCCCAGTACTTC. The encoded protein is CASSSGPREAQYF.

This rearrangement joins TRBV29-1 to TRBJ1-1; D is uncertain. The CDR3 has 11 amino acids. Germline V CDR1 and CDR2: SQVTM, ANQGSEA. Trimming shortened V by 5 bases and J by 3 bases, and 7 bases separated the two germline ends. This CDR3 reads CSVYSYTEAFF. In DNA form, the CDR3 reads TGCAGCGTTTATTCCTACACTGAAGCTTTCTTT.